This T cell receptor beta chain was sequenced for a study of identical twins. In TCRdb, the 5' RACE reads were re-called with MiXCR into one record per CDR3 protein. The table lists approximately 680,000 distinct CDR3 sequences, less than 9% of them singletons. With 4 bases removed from V and 3 bases from J, the gap between germline ends came to 14 bases. CDR1 and CDR2 (germline): SGHDT, YYEEEE. This CDR3 is built from 14 residues. Each donor was a healthy Caucasian. The same data also went into a second study, on yellow fever vaccine responses in identical twins.

This TCR derives from a woman under 30 in good health. The V call is TRBV5-6, the J call TRBJ2-7, with D maybe TRBD1 (5 bases). Sequencing was performed on PBMCs. CDR3 nucleotides: TGTGCCAGCAGCCTCGGACACCCTGTCTACGAGCAGTACTTC. It translates to CASSLGHPVYEQYF.